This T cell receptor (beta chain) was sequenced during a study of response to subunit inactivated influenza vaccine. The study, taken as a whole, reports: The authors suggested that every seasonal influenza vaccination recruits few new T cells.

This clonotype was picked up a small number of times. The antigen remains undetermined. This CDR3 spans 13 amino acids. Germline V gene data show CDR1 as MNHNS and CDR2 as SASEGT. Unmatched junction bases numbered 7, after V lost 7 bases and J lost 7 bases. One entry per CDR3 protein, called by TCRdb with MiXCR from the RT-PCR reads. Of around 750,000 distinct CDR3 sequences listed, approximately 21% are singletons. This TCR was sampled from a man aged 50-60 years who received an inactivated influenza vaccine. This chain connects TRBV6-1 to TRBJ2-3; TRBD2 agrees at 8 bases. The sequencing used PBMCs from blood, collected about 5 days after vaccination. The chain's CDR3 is CASTKRELNTQYF. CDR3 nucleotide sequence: TGTGCCAGCACGAAGCGGGAGTTGAATACGCAGTATTTT.